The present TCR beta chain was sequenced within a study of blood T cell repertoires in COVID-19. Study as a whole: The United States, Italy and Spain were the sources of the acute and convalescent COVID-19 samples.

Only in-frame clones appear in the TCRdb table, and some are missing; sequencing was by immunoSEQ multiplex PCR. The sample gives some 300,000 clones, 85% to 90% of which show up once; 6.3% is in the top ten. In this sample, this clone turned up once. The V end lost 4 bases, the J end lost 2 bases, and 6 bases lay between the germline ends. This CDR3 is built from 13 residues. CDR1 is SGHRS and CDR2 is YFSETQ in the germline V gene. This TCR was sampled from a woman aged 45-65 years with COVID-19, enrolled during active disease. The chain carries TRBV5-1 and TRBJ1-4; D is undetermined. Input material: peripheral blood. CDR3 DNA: TGCGCCAGCAGCAGAGTTACTAATGAAAAACTGTTTTTT. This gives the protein CASSRVTNEKLFF. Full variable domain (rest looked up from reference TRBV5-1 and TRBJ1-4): KAGVTQTPRYLIKTRGQQVTLSCSPISGHRSVSWYQQTPGQGLQFLFEYFSETQRNKGNFPGRFSGRQFSNSRSEMNVSTLELGDSALYLCASSRVTNEKLFFGSGTQLSVL.